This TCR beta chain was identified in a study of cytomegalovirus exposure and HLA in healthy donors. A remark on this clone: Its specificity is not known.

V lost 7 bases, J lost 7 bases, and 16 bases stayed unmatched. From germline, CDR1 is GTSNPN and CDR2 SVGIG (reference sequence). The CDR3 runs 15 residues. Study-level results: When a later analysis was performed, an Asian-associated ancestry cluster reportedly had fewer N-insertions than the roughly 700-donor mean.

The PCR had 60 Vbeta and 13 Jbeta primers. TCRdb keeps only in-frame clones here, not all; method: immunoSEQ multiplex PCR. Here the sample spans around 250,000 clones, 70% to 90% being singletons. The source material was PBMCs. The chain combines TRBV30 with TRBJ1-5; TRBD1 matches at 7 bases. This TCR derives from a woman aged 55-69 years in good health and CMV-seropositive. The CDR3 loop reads CAYKIRDSFIQPQHF. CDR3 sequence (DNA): TGTGCCTATAAAATCCGGGACAGTTTTATCCAGCCCCAGCATTTT. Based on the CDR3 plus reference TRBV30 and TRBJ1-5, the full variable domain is SQTIHQWPATLVQPVGSPLSLECTVEGTSNPNLYWYRQAAGRGLQLLFYSVGIGQISSEVPQNLSASRPQDRQFILSSKKLLLSDSGFYLCAYKIRDSFIQPQHFGDGTRLSIL.